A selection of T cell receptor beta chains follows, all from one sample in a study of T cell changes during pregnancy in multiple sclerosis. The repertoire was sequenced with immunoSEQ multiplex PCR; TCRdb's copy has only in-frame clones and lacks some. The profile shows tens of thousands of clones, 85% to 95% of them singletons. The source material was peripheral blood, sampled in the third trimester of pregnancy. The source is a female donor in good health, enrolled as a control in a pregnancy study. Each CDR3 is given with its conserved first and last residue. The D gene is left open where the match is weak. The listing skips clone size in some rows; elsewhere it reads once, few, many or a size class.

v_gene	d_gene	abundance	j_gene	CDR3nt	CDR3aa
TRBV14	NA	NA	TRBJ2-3	TGTGCCAGCAGCCGGGAGGCTCATAGCACAGATACGCAGTATTTT	CASSREAHSTDTQYF
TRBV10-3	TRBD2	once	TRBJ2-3	TGTGCCATCAGTGCGCCGGGACTAGAGAGCACAGATACGCAGTATTTT	CAISAPGLESTDTQYF
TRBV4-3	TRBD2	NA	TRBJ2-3	TGCGCCAGCAGCCCAGGGACTAGCGGGAGTGGAACAGATACGCAGTATTTT	CASSPGTSGSGTDTQYF
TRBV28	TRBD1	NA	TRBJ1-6	TGTGCCAGCAGTTTAGGGAGTGGGACAGGGAATTCACCCCTCCACTTT	CASSLGSGTGNSPLHF
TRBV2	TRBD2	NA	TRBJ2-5	TGTGCCAGCACGGCACTAGCGGGAGAAGAGACCCAGTACTTC	CASTALAGEETQYF
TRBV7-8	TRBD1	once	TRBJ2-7	TGTGCCAGCAGGAACCAGGGGGCTATACAGCAGTACTTC	CASRNQGAIQQYF
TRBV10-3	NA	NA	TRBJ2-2	TGTGCCGCCTCGGGGGAATCCACCGGGGAGCTGTTTTTT	CAASGESTGELFF
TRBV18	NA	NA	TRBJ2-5	TGTGCCAGCTCACCAAACAGCCAAGAGACCCAGTACTTC	CASSPNSQETQYF
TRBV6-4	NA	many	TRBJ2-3	TGTGCCAGCAGTGACGGCGGGGGCGGCACAGATACGCAGTATTTT	CASSDGGGGTDTQYF
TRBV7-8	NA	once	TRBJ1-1	TGTGCCAGCAGCCCTTTGCCGGGGACTGAAGCTTTCTTT	CASSPLPGTEAFF
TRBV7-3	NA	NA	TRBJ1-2	TGTGCCAGCAGCGAGACAGGAGACTATGGCTACACCTTC	CASSETGDYGYTF
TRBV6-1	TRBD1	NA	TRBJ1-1	TGTGCCAGCAGTTCACAGGGGGCGAACACTGAAGCTTTCTTT	CASSSQGANTEAFF
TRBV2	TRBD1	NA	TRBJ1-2	TGTGCCAGCAGTGAAGATACTTTATGGACAGGGGGAGGCTACACCTTC	CASSEDTLWTGGGYTF
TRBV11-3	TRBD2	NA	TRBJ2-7	TGTGCCAGCAGCTTCGGGACTAGCTACGAGCAGTACTTC	CASSFGTSYEQYF
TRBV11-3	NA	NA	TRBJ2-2	TGTGCCAGCAGCTTAGCGTCATGGGGCAGCCGCGGCACCGGGGAGCTGTTTTTT	CASSLASWGSRGTGELFF
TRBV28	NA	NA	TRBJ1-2	TGTGCCAGCAGTTTAGGGCGTCGAGCTAACTATGGCTACACCTTC	CASSLGRRANYGYTF
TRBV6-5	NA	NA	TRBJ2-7	TGTGCCAGCAGTCCTAGAGAAACCATCTCCTACGAGCAGTACTTC	CASSPRETISYEQYF
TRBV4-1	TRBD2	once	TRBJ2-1	TGCGCCAGCAGCCAACCTCCGGGACTAGCGGGGGCACTCTTCTCCTACAATGAGCAGTTCTTC	CASSQPPGLAGALFSYNEQFF
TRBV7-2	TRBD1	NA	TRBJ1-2	TGTGCCAGCAGCTTCGCCAGGGGGTCTTATGGCTACACCTTC	CASSFARGSYGYTF
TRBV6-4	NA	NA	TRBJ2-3	TGTGCCAGCAGTGACAGGGGATTCACAGATACGCAGTATTTT	CASSDRGFTDTQYF